The present TCR beta chain was sequenced within a study of radiotherapy plus CTLA-4 blockade in lung cancer. Whole-study findings and limits: According to reports, early shifts in blood T cell clones, alongside interferon-beta, forecast response most accurately.

Chemo-refractory metastatic non-small-cell lung cancer patients received focal radiation with ipilimumab CTLA-4 blockade. As regards this clone: Antigen specificity is unknown. The germline gene is not matched at one end of the junction; a read error may be the cause.

TCRdb's copy holds only in-frame clones and misses some; the assay was immunoSEQ multiplex PCR. The repertoire consists of 52,000 or so clones, with approximately 79% occurring once and the leading ten covering 2.5% to 4%. The source is a human donor with non-small cell lung cancer who had a partial response to radiotherapy plus ipilimumab. The sample consisted of peripheral blood, taken from a patient treated with radiotherapy plus ipilimumab.

The CDR3 DNA sequence: TGTGCCAGCTCCTATCCCCCCTTC. It codes for CASSYPPF. The chain uses TRBV6-5 and TRBJ1-2, with no clear D. There are 8 residues in the CDR3. Germline CDR1 is MNHEY and CDR2 is SVGAGI.